This T cell receptor (beta chain) was recovered during a study of vaccination and CD4 T cells after COVID-19. V was pared by 7 bases and J by 3 bases, with 10 bases between. CDR3 length equals 13 residues. Germline CDR1 and CDR2: SNHLY and FYNNEI. Treatment reported: approximately 9-day PBMC culture with coronavirus spike peptide pools or control peptides (ViraFEST assay). The assay that was used to sequence DNA from cultured CD4+ T cells was the Oncomine TCR Beta short-read assay. TCRdb re-called the PCR reads with MiXCR, one entry per CDR3 protein. The sample includes about 7,100 distinct CDR3 sequences, roughly 61% seen only once; the top ten take 25% to 30%. This clonotype came up a few times. Its cognate antigen is unknown.

The sample taken for sequencing was CD4+ T cells from blood, cultured in vitro. The source is a human donor who had recovered from COVID-19. The chain combines TRBV2 with TRBJ1-5, with D unresolved. The CDR3 DNA is TGTGCCAGCAACTCCCAAAACAATCAGCCCCAGCATTTT. This codes for CASNSQNNQPQHF.